This T cell receptor (beta chain) was profiled in a study of metastatic and nonmetastatic thyroid tumors. Background on the study: Blood and tumor or nodule tissue repertoires from malignant and benign thyroid patients were compared.

Per the germline V gene, CDR1 is SGHTA and CDR2 is FQGTGA. The CDR3 is 16 amino acids. The germline V and J ends were trimmed by 5 bases and 9 bases, with 20 bases remaining between them. Source study methods: CDR3 differences across clinicopathological groups were used to build a distant-metastasis classifier for papillary thyroid cancer. TCRdb redid the clone calls on the PCR reads using MiXCR. For this entry, the V and J calls and clone size follow TCRdb and not the study's own pipeline. The data show about 92,000 clones, just under 15% seen once. Study-level results: Relative to benign nodules, malignant thyroid tumors were reportedly characterized by significantly elevated TCR beta diversity in blood and tumor.

Among the patients, none had received any treatment before thyroid surgery. In this sample, this clone turned up many times. Its antigen is still unknown. Source material: blood. The receptor's source is a female donor with papillary thyroid cancer or a benign thyroid nodule (not recorded which). Some clones in this sample may be carry-over from other donors' samples. V usage is TRBV7-3 and J usage is TRBJ1-6; D is unclear. CDR3 coding DNA: TGTGCCAGCAGCCCCACCGCTCCAGGTCTCGGTTCACCCCTCCACTTT. It is translated as CASSPTAPGLGSPLHF.